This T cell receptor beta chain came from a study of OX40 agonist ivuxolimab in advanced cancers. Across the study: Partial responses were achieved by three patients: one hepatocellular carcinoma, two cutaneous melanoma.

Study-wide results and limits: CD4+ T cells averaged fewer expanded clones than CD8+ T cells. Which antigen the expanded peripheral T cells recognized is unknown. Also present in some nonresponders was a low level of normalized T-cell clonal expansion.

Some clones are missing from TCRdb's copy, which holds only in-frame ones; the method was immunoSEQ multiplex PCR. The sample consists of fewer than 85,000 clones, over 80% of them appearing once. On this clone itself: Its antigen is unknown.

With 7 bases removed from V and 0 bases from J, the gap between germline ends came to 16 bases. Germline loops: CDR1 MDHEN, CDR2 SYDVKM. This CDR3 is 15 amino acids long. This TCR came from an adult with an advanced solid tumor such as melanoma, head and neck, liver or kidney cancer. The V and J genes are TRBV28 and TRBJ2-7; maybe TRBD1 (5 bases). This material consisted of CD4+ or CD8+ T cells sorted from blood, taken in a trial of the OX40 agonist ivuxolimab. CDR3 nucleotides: TGTGCCAGCAACACCAGACAGTTTCCCTCCTACGAGCAGTACTTC. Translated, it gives CASNTRQFPSYEQYF.